Listed below are T cell receptor beta chains from one sample, sequenced in a study of cytomegalovirus exposure and HLA in healthy donors. Repertoires were generated with immunoSEQ multiplex PCR, while TCRdb's copy carries only in-frame clones and drops some. The data hold under 200,000 clones, with over 60% observed a single time. The material sequenced was PBMCs. The receptors were gathered from a man aged 50 to 60 in good health and CMV-seropositive. CDR3s include the opening cysteine and the closing phenylalanine or tryptophan. D genes are given only for firm matches. Expanded clones are given a class, and other clones once, few, many or no size at all.

d_gene,abundance,j_gene,v_gene,CDR3nt,CDR3aa
-,once,TRBJ2-7,TRBV18,TGTGCCAGCTCAAGAGGGATCTACGAGCAGTACTTC,CASSRGIYEQYF
-,-,TRBJ2-3,TRBV7-2,TGTGCCAGCAGCTTATTCTTGGATACGCAGTATTTT,CASSLFLDTQYF
-,few,TRBJ1-4,TRBV2,TGTGCCAGCAGGATACTCGGAGGGGAAAAACTGTTTTTT,CASRILGGEKLFF
TRBD1,-,TRBJ1-5,TRBV7-9,TGTGCCAGCAGCTTGGGACAGGGTCCCAATCAGCCCCAGCATTTT,CASSLGQGPNQPQHF
TRBD2,-,TRBJ2-3,TRBV9,TGTGCCAGCAGCCCCCGGGTTAGAGGCGGGGGGTTAGATACGCAGTATTTT,CASSPRVRGGGLDTQYF
-,-,TRBJ1-2,TRBV7-9,TGTGCCAGCAGCTTAGGAACGGTCTATGGCTACACCTTC,CASSLGTVYGYTF
TRBD1,few,TRBJ1-2,TRBV5-1,TGCGCCAGCAGCCCGGGACAGGCGAACTATGGCTACACCTTC,CASSPGQANYGYTF
-,-,TRBJ2-4,TRBV28,TGTGCCAGCAGCCGGACCAGGGTACTAGCCAAAAACATTCAGTACTTC,CASSRTRVLAKNIQYF
TRBD1,-,TRBJ2-5,TRBV29-1,TGCAGCGTTGAAGGAGGACAGGGCAGCTCAAGTCCAGAGACCCAGTACTTC,CSVEGGQGSSSPETQYF
TRBD1,-,TRBJ2-6,TRBV28,TGTGCCAGCAGTTCCGTACAGGGGGCAAAGATCTACTCTGGGGCCAACGTCCTGACTTTC,CASSSVQGAKIYSGANVLTF
-,-,TRBJ2-5,TRBV5-6,TGTGCCAGCAGCTCGGTGGTAGTTGGAGAGACCCAGTACTTC,CASSSVVVGETQYF
TRBD1,-,TRBJ1-4,TRBV29-1,TGCAGCGTGGAAGATACAGGGGGTAGTGAAAAACTGTTTTTT,CSVEDTGGSEKLFF
-,-,TRBJ1-5,TRBV18,TGTGCCAGCTCAATGTATAGCAATCAGCCCCAGCATTTT,CASSMYSNQPQHF
TRBD1,once,TRBJ1-2,TRBV28,TGTGCCAGCAGCTTCGTCACCGGGACAGGGGCCTTTGGCTACACCTTC,CASSFVTGTGAFGYTF
-,-,TRBJ2-1,TRBV5-1,TGCGCCAGCAGCTCCCTTAATGAGCAGTTCTTC,CASSSLNEQFF
-,-,TRBJ1-5,TRBV18,TGTGCCAGCTCACCAAGCAATCTGGGGGCACGGAATCAGCCCCAGCATTTT,CASSPSNLGARNQPQHF
TRBD1,-,TRBJ2-2,TRBV9,TGTGCCAGCAGCGTAGACACCTACAGGGGTGACACCGGGGAGCTGTTTTTT,CASSVDTYRGDTGELFF
TRBD1,-,TRBJ1-2,TRBV5-8,TGTGCCAGCAGCAAGACCGGGACAGGGGTTCGTGGCTACACCTTC,CASSKTGTGVRGYTF
TRBD1,-,TRBJ1-2,TRBV7-2,TGTGCCAGCAGCTTAGTCGGGACAGGGAATCTTGTCTACACCTTC,CASSLVGTGNLVYTF
TRBD1,-,TRBJ2-2,TRBV5-1,TGCGCCAGCAGCCCAATGACAGGGGACACCGGGGAGCTGTTTTTT,CASSPMTGDTGELFF
TRBD1,-,TRBJ2-7,TRBV27,TGTGCCAGCAGTTGGGGGACAGGGAGCTCCTACGAGCAGTACTTC,CASSWGTGSSYEQYF
TRBD1,-,TRBJ2-7,TRBV5-1,TGCGCCAGCAGCAAAACGGGACAGGCCTACGAGCAGTACTTC,CASSKTGQAYEQYF
-,-,TRBJ2-3,TRBV9,TGTGCCAGCAGCGGAAAGAGGGCAAGCACAGATACGCAGTATTTT,CASSGKRASTDTQYF
-,few,TRBJ1-1,TRBV11-2,TGTGCCAGCAGCTTGGGCGGGGGTGGCACTGAAGCTTTCTTT,CASSLGGGGTEAFF
TRBD1,-,TRBJ1-6,TRBV5-5,TGTGCCAGCAGCTTGACAGGGGTCGATAATTCACCCCTCCACTTT,CASSLTGVDNSPLHF
-,-,TRBJ2-2,TRBV7-9,TGTGCCAGCAGCTTAAACGGGATGGGCACCGGGGAGCTGTTTTTT,CASSLNGMGTGELFF
TRBD2,-,TRBJ2-1,TRBV4-3,TGCGCCAGCAGCCAAGACCTAGCGGGGGGACTCCTAAGCAATGAGCAGTTCTTC,CASSQDLAGGLLSNEQFF
-,few,TRBJ1-1,TRBV10-3,TGTGCCATCAGTGAGTCTCCCGCGGGGACTGAAGCTTTCTTT,CAISESPAGTEAFF
TRBD1,-,TRBJ2-3,TRBV11-2,TGTGCCAGCAGCCCGGACAGGGTGGGGAGCACAGATACGCAGTATTTT,CASSPDRVGSTDTQYF
-,-,TRBJ2-1,TRBV5-1,TGCGCCAGCAGCCTATCCCGGACTGGGAAGCAGTTCTTC,CASSLSRTGKQFF
TRBD1,few,TRBJ2-7,TRBV27,TGTGCCAGCAGTTTATCAGAGGGGGACAGGGGGTACGAGCAGTACTTC,CASSLSEGDRGYEQYF
-,-,TRBJ1-1,TRBV14,TGTGCCAGCAGCCAAGATTATCCGACTGAAGCTTTCTTT,CASSQDYPTEAFF
TRBD1,-,TRBJ1-2,TRBV4-2,TGTGCCAGCAGCCGGGGGACAGAGGGGGGCCCCTATGGCTACACCTTC,CASSRGTEGGPYGYTF